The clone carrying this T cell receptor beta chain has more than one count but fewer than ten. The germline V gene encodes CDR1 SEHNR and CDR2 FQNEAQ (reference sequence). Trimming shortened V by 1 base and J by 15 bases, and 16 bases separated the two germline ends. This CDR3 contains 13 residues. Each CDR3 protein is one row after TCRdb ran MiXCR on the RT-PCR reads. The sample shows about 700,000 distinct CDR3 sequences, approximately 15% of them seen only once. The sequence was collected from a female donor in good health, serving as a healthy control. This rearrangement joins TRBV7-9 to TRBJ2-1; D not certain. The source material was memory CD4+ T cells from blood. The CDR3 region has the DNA TGTGCCAGCAGCTTAGACGGCTCATCCGCTCCGTTCTTC. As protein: CASSLDGSSAPFF.